This T cell receptor (beta chain) was captured by sequencing in a study of T-cell memory formation after mild COVID-19. Whole-study context: TCR clusters largely stayed donor specific.

This clonotype was seen a handful of times. Its specificity is not known. From germline, CDR1 is SGHAT and CDR2 FQDESV (reference sequence). CDR3 length: 13 residues. V was cut by 4 bases and J by 7 bases, with 13 bases left in between. TCRdb analysed the 5' RACE reads with MiXCR anew, one entry per CDR3 protein. Here the sample spans approximately 350,000 distinct CDR3 sequences, roughly an eighth being singletons. Study findings and constraints: Contracting CD4+ clones lay largely in CM and EM, with CD8+ ones residing in EMRA.

This receptor was taken from a man aged 18 to 30 who had mild COVID-19 (a few samples of this study predate the infection). Cell type and time point are not known. The J gene is TRBJ1-2, the V gene TRBV11-1; D ambiguous. The sequenced sample was PBMCs or a T cell subset sorted from them (not recorded which). CDR3 nucleotides: TGTGCCAGCAGCTCGCCCTCTTTGAGTGGCTACACCTTC. Translated: CASSSPSLSGYTF.